The clone carrying this TCR beta chain is medium-sized (0.01 to 0.1%) by share. Its cognate antigen is unknown. The data are from a study of neoadjuvant nivolumab and ipilimumab in lung cancer. Study-level background: Patients got nivolumab 3 mg/kg on days 1, 15 and 29; combination added ipilimumab 1 mg/kg day 1. Study-level results: Higher pretherapy blood TCR richness went with higher resected-tumor richness. TCR richness and clonality were higher in tumors than adjacent uninvolved lung.

This table comes from immunoSEQ multiplex PCR, and its TCRdb copy is limited to in-frame clones, with some not included. This sample has around 17,000 clones; roughly three quarters occur once, and the top ten carry under 8.5%. The CDR3 has 14 residues. The V gene's germline CDR1 is SGHRS and CDR2 YFSETQ. V dropped 2 bases and J dropped 6 bases, with 9 bases sitting between them. The TCR originated in an adult with non-small cell lung cancer. This specimen consisted of tumor tissue, obtained after neoadjuvant nivolumab, alone or with ipilimumab, at or shortly before surgery. The V gene is TRBV5-1, the J gene TRBJ1-6; D is perhaps TRBD1 (6 bases). The CDR3 coding sequence is TGCGCCAGCAGCTTCCAGGGGAGTAATTCACCCCTCCACTTT. Its translation: CASSFQGSNSPLHF. Full variable domain (rest looked up from reference TRBV5-1 and TRBJ1-6): KAGVTQTPRYLIKTRGQQVTLSCSPISGHRSVSWYQQTPGQGLQFLFEYFSETQRNKGNFPGRFSGRQFSNSRSEMNVSTLELGDSALYLCASSFQGSNSPLHFGNGTRLTVT.